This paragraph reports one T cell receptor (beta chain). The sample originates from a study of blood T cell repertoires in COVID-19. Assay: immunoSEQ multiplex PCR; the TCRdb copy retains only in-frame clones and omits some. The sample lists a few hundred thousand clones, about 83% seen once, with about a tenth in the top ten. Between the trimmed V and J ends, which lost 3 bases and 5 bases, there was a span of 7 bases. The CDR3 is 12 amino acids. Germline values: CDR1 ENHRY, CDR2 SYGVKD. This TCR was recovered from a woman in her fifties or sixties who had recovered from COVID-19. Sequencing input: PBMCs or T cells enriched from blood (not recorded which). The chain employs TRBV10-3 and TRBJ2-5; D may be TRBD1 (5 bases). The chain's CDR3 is CAISDRAETQYF. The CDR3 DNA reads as TGTGCCATCAGTGACAGGGCGGAGACCCAGTACTTC.